The source of this T cell receptor (beta chain) is a study of patients and donors after allogeneic stem cell transplantation. With 2 bases clipped from V and 6 bases from J, the junction kept 5 bases outside the gene matches. This CDR3 spans 15 amino acids. Germline CDR1 and CDR2: SGHNT and YENEEA. MiXCR was run by TCRdb on the RT-PCR reads, yielding one entry per CDR3 protein. This table has about 89,000 distinct CDR3 sequences, approximately 49% appearing once. The TCR comes from a human donor who was either an allogeneic HSCT recipient or a stem cell or donor lymphocyte infusion donor (not recorded which). It is not recorded whose cells these are; they may come from a transplant donor. The V call is TRBV11-3, the J call TRBJ2-2, with 8 bases lining up with TRBD2. The sample taken for sequencing was blood, either unsorted or a sorted T cell fraction (not recorded which). The CDR3 nucleotides read TGTGCCAGCAGCTTACTTCCGGGAGGGGCCGGGGAGCTGTTTTTT. Its protein product is CASSLLPGGAGELFF.